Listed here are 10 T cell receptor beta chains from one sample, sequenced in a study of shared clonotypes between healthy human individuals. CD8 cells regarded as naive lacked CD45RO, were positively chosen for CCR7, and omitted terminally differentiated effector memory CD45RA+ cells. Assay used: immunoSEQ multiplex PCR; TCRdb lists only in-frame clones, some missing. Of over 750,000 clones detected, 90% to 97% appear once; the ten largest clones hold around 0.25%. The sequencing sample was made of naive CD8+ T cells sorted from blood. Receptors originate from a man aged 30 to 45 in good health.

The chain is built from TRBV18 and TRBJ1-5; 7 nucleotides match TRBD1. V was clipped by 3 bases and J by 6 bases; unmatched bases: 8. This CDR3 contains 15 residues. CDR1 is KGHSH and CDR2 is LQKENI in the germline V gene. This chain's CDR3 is CASSPQGVKGQPQHF. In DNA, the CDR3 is TGTGCCAGCTCACCCCAGGGGGTAAAGGGTCAGCCCCAGCATTTT.

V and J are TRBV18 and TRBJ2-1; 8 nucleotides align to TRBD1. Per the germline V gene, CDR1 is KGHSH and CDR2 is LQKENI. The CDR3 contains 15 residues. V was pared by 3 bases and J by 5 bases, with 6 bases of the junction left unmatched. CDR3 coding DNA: TGTGCCAGCTCACCGAAGGGACAGGCGAACAATGAGCAGTTCTTC. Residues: CASSPKGQANNEQFF.

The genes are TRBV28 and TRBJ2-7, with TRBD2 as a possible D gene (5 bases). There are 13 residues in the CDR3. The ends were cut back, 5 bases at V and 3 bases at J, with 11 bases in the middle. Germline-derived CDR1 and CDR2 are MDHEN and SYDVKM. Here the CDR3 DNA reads TGTGCCAGCAGTGAGCGGAACTTCTACGAGCAGTACTTC. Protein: CASSERNFYEQYF.

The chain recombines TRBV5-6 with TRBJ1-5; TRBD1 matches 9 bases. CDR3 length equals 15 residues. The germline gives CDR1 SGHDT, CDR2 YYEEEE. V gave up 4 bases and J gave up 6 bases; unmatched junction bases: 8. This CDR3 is CASSPGQGTGQPQHF. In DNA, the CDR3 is TGTGCCAGCAGCCCCGGACAGGGGACGGGTCAGCCCCAGCATTTT.

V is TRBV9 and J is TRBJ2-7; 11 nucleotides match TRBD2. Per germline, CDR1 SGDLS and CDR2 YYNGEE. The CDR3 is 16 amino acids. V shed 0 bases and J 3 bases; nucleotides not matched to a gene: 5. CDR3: CASSVEAGTSGYEQYF. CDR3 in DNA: TGTGCCAGCAGCGTAGAGGCGGGGACTAGCGGCTACGAGCAGTACTTC.

CDR3 loop: CSVTDRGDYGYTF. The CDR3 DNA follows: TGCAGCGTTACGGACAGGGGGGACTATGGCTACACCTTC. The chain recombines TRBV29-1 with TRBJ1-2, with TRBD1 matching over 10 bases. Germline trimming cut 5 bases from V and 3 bases from J; bases unmatched to any gene: 3. The CDR3 runs to 13 residues. Germline V gene data show CDR1 as SQVTM and CDR2 as ANQGSEA.

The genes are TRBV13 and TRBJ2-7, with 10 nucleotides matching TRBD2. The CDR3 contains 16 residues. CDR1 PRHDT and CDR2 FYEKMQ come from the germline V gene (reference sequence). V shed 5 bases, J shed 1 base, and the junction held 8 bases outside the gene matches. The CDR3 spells CASSPSRSGGSYEQYF. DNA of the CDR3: TGTGCCAGCAGCCCTAGTCGTAGCGGGGGGTCCTACGAGCAGTACTTC.

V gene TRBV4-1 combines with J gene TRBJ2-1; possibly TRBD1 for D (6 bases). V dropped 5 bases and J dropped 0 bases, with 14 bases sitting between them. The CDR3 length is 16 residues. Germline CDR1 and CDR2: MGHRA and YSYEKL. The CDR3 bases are TGCGCCAGCAGCGCGCTCGAGGGACACTCCTACAATGAGCAGTTCTTC. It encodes CASSALEGHSYNEQFF.

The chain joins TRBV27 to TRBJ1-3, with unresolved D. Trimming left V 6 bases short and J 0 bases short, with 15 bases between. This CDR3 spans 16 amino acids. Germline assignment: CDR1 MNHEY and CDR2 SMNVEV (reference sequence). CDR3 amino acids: CASRPTSKGSGNTIYF. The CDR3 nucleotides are TGTGCCAGCAGGCCAACTTCAAAAGGCTCTGGAAACACCATATATTTT.

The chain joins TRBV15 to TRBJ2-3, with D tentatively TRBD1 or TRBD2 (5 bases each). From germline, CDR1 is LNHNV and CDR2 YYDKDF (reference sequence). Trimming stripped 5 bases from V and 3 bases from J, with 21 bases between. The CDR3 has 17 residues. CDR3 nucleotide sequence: TGTGCCACCAGCTCCCCTGAAGGGACCGTGGGAACAGATACGCAGTATTTT. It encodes CATSSPEGTVGTDTQYF.